The 17 T cell receptor beta chains below all came from one sample that was sequenced in a study of blood T cells in healthy people across ages. The authors ran a second PCR of 7 to 11 cycles using a sample-barcoded 5' primer and a J-beta primer mix. In TCRdb, the 5' RACE reads were re-called with MiXCR into one record per CDR3 protein. The data contain about 1.7 million distinct CDR3 sequences, 28% of them singletons. Specimen: blood. All receptors derive from a woman in her thirties in good health.

The chain's CDR3 is CASRDLHNEQFF. CDR3 bases: TGTGCCAGCAGGGACCTACACAATGAGCAGTTCTTC. The chain recombines TRBV6-1 with TRBJ2-1; unclear D gene. V was trimmed by 6 bases and J by 5 bases, leaving 8 bases between them. The CDR3 loop spans 12 amino acids. Germline CDR1 is MNHNS and CDR2 is SASEGT.

In its sample, this clonotype was seen a few times. The V and J genes are TRBV9 and TRBJ2-1, with D perhaps matching TRBD2 (6 bases). V lost 4 bases and J 4 bases, leaving 18 bases between the germline ends. CDR3 size: 16 residues. Germline CDR1 is SGDLS and CDR2 is YYNGEE. As DNA, the CDR3 is TGTGCCAGCAGCCCGACCCGGGACTTTTATTACAATGAGCAGTTCTTC. As protein: CASSPTRDFYYNEQFF.

The genes are TRBV5-1 and TRBJ2-1, with 12 bases that match TRBD2. The trim removed 4 bases at V and 10 bases at J, leaving 6 bases unmatched. Germline V gene lookup returns CDR1 SGHRS and CDR2 YFSETQ. The CDR3 consists of 14 residues. The CDR3 loop is CASSQTSGGGEQFF. In DNA, the CDR3 is TGCGCCAGCAGCCAGACTAGCGGGGGTGGGGAGCAGTTCTTC.

There are many counts of this clonotype. The J gene is TRBJ2-1, the V gene TRBV20-1; 8 bases map to TRBD1. The CDR3 length is 17 residues. Germline loops: CDR1 DFQATT, CDR2 SNEGSKA (reference sequence). After removal of 2 bases from V and 0 bases from J, the junction contained 9 bases not matched to a gene. The CDR3 here is CSARLDRAKNSYNEQFF. As DNA, the CDR3 is TGCAGTGCTAGACTGGACAGGGCTAAGAACTCCTACAATGAGCAGTTCTTC.

Comments on this clonotype: A much larger clonotype is one base distant, so this may be a read error. The chain couples TRBV4-2 to TRBJ2-5; TRBD2 aligns across 8 bases. Germline trimming cut 5 bases from V and 11 bases from J; bases unmatched to any gene: 16. CDR1 LGHNA and CDR2 YNFKEQ come from the germline V gene. CDR3 length equals 15 residues. CDR3 nucleotide sequence: TGTGCCAGCAGCAATCCCGGGACTAGTGGGCTAGAGCAGTACTTC. Protein sequence: CASSNPGTSGLEQYF.

J is TRBJ2-1 and V is TRBV6-2 or TRBV6-3; 8 bases are a match to TRBD1. This CDR3 is built from 15 residues. V lost 2 bases to trimming and J lost 6 bases; unmatched junction nucleotides: 6. CDR1 and CDR2 (germline): MNHEY, SVGEGT. DNA of the CDR3: TGTGCCAGCAGTTACCAGGACAGGGTCCGCAATGAGCAGTTCTTC. As protein: CASSYQDRVRNEQFF.

V and J are TRBV30 and TRBJ1-2; TRBD1 is a possible D gene (6 bases). Trimming pared 4 bases from V and 6 bases from J, leaving 21 bases between. Germline V gives CDR1 GTSNPN, CDR2 SVGIG (reference sequence). The CDR3 runs to 15 residues. The DNA of the CDR3 is TGTGCCTGGACACTTTCAGGCAGGGGCACGAATGGCTACACCTTC. This encodes CAWTLSGRGTNGYTF. Using reference TRBV30 and TRBJ1-2 for the parts outside the CDR3, the full variable domain is SQTIHQWPATLVQPVGSPLSLECTVEGTSNPNLYWYRQAAGRGLQLLFYSVGIGQISSEVPQNLSASRPQDRQFILSSKKLLLSDSGFYLCAWTLSGRGTNGYTFGSGTRLTVV.

This clonotype was picked up a small number of times. The rearrangement links TRBV6-6 to TRBJ2-7, with 11 positions matching TRBD2. Losses at the gene ends were 5 bases for V and 2 bases for J; bases not matched to a gene: 5. This CDR3 region has 15 residues. Germline CDR1 is MNHNY and CDR2 is SVGAGI (reference sequence). CDR3 amino acids: CASSISGGGPYEQYF. The DNA of the CDR3 is TGTGCCAGCAGTATTAGCGGGGGGGGACCCTACGAGCAGTACTTC.

This chain connects TRBV5-1 to TRBJ2-3; 11 positions match TRBD2. The germline CDR1 and CDR2 sequences are SGHRS and YFSETQ. The V segment lost 2 bases and the J segment 5 bases; nucleotides outside the gene matches: 4. The CDR3 sequence is 15 residues long. CDR3 coding DNA: TGCGCCAGCAGCTTTACTAGCGGGAGTAAAGATACGCAGTATTTT. This encodes CASSFTSGSKDTQYF.

Turning to this clonotype: Sequence at one end of the junction differs from germline and may be a read error. The chain has TRBV12-3 or TRBV12-4 and TRBJ2-1, with unresolved D. This CDR3 is built from 15 residues. CDR3 in DNA: TGTGCCAGCAGTTCCCTATCACTATCCTGCAATGAGCAGTTCTTC. This translates into CASSSLSLSCNEQFF.

This rearrangement joins TRBV30 to TRBJ1-5; D is possibly TRBD1 (6 bases). The CDR3 has 16 residues. Trimming took off 3 bases at V and 2 bases at J, with 17 bases between the two ends. Germline V CDR1 and CDR2: GTSNPN, SVGIG (reference sequence). Written as DNA, the CDR3 is TGTGCCTGGAGCGACTTAGGGGGGGATGGCAATCAGCCCCAGCATTTT. As protein: CAWSDLGGDGNQPQHF.

The rearrangement joins TRBV24-1 to TRBJ2-6; TRBD1 matches at 7 bases. The CDR3 runs to 19 residues. V lost 8 bases to trimming and J lost 4 bases; unmatched junction nucleotides: 19. Germline V gene sequence: CDR1 KGHDR, CDR2 SFDVKD. Here the CDR3 reads CATIKSERQGISGANVLTF. CDR3 nucleotide sequence: TGTGCCACCATTAAATCAGAGCGACAGGGAATTTCAGGGGCCAACGTCCTGACTTTC.

This clonotype was detected only a few times. This rearrangement joins TRBV12-3 or TRBV12-4 to TRBJ1-5; 7 nucleotides line up with TRBD1. The ends lost 6 bases at V and 6 bases at J; junction bases unmatched: 5. The CDR3 has 13 amino acids. CDR3 in amino acids: CASRGTAPQPQHF. The CDR3 DNA follows: TGTGCCAGCAGAGGGACAGCGCCTCAGCCCCAGCATTTT.

The gene calls are TRBV11-2 and TRBJ1-1; D ambiguous. CDR1 and CDR2 (germline): SGHAT, FQNNGV. V lost 0 bases and J lost 7, with 12 bases in between. The length of the CDR3 is 14 residues. The CDR3 protein is CASSLDVTRFEAFF. In DNA, the CDR3 is TGTGCCAGCAGCTTAGATGTAACCCGCTTTGAAGCTTTCTTT. The full variable domain, rest sourced from reference TRBV11-2 and TRBJ1-1, is EAGVAQSPRYKIIEKRQSVAFWCNPISGHATLYWYQQILGQGPKLLIQFQNNGVVDDSQLPKDRFSAERLKGVDSTLKIQPAKLEDSAVYLCASSLDVTRFEAFFGQGTRLTVV.

This clonotype was found a few times. The genes are TRBV7-9 and TRBJ2-4; D may correspond to TRBD1 or TRBD2 (5 bases each). This CDR3 is built from 17 residues. Between the trimmed V and J ends, which lost 5 bases and 0 bases, there was a span of 17 bases. From germline, CDR1 is SEHNR and CDR2 FQNEAQ (reference sequence). The CDR3 spells CASSPWGRDLAKNIQYF. DNA for the CDR3: TGTGCCAGCAGCCCCTGGGGGAGAGACCTAGCCAAAAACATTCAGTACTTC.

This chain uses TRBV20-1 with TRBJ1-5; possible D gene TRBD1, 5 bases. The CDR3 consists of 14 residues. The V end was cut by 0 bases, the J end by 5 bases, with 11 bases between. Germline V gene data show CDR1 as DFQATT and CDR2 as SNEGSKA (reference sequence). This CDR3 is CSARDGDGYQPQHF. As DNA, the CDR3 is TGCAGTGCTAGAGATGGGGACGGATATCAGCCCCAGCATTTT.

This clonotype has a count of ten or more. The gene calls are TRBV15 and TRBJ2-7; 9 bases are shared with TRBD1. Looked up from germline, CDR1 is LNHNV and CDR2 is YYDKDF (reference sequence). V lost 5 bases, J lost 2 bases, and 4 bases stayed unmatched. CDR3 size: 14 residues. Here the CDR3 reads CATSLRQGAYEQYF. The CDR3 DNA is TGTGCCACCAGCTTAAGACAGGGGGCCTACGAGCAGTACTTC.